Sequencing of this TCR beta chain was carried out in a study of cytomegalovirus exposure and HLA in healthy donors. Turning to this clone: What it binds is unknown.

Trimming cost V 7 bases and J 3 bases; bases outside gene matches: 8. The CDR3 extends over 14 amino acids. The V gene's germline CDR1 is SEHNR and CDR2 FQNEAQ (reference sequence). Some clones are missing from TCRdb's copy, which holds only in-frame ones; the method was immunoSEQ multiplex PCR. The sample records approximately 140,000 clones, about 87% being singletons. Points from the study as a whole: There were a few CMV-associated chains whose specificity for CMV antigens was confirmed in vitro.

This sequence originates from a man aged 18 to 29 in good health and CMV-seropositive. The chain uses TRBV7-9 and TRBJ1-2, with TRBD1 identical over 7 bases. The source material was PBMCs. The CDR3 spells CASTIPGTDYGYTF. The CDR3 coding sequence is TGTGCCAGCACCATCCCTGGGACAGACTATGGCTACACCTTC.